Described below is a single T cell receptor (beta chain) sequence and its context. The antigen is not known. This table comes from immunoSEQ multiplex PCR, and its TCRdb copy is limited to in-frame clones, with some not included. This table has about 24,000 clones, approximately 84% appearing once. The data were obtained in a study of T cells in localized non-small cell lung cancer. Study observations and caveats: Longer overall survival associated with higher blood T cell density; shorter survival with higher adjacent-lung clonality. Peak T cell clonality was found in uninvolved adjacent lung, exceeding tumor. Appearances in adjacent lung were noted for a median about 50 of the top 100 tumor clones. Heterogeneity is still possible, as just one tumor region was sequenced.

Germline V gene data show CDR1 as SGHVS and CDR2 as FQNEAQ. V shed 0 bases and J 9 bases; nucleotides not matched to a gene: 7. This CDR3 comprises 16 residues. This chain connects TRBV7-8 to TRBJ1-6, with 8 bases fitting TRBD1. This receptor was taken from a male donor aged 60 or over with stage II squamous cell lung carcinoma. This material consisted of peripheral blood, taken before any cancer treatment. The CDR3 bases are TGTGCCAGCAGCTTAGCGCCAGGGGGCGCGTTTTCACCCCTCCACTTT. Amino acids: CASSLAPGGAFSPLHF.